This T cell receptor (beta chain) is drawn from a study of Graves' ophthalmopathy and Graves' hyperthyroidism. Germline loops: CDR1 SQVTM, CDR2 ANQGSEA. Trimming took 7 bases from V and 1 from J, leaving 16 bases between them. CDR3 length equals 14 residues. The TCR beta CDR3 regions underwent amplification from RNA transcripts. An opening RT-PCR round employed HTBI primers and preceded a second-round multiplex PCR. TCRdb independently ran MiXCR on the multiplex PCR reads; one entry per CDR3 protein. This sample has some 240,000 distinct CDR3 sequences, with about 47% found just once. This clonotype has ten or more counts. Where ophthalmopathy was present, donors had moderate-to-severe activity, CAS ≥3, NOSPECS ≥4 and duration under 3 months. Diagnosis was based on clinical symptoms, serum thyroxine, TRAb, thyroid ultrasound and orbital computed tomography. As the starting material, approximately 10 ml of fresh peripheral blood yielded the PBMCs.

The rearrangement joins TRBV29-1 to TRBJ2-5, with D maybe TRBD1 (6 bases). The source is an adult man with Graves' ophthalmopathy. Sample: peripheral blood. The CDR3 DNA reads TGCAGCGCTGCAGGGGCCTCGGGCCAAGAGACCCAGTACTTC. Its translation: CSAAGASGQETQYF.